This TCR beta chain originates from a study of CD8 T cells in ankylosing spondylitis. General study results and limits: A CD8+ phenotype characterized the disease-linked clones, which were relatively rare in peripheral blood. Disease-associated clones were reportedly significantly overrepresented in matched ankylosing spondylitis synovial fluid. For ankylosing spondylitis blood, a TCR beta motif of about 8 highly homologous variants appeared characteristic.

As for this clonotype: The antigen is undetermined.

Germline CDR1 MNHEY, CDR2 SMNVEV (reference sequence). The CDR3 has 13 residues. V was trimmed by 6 bases and J by 4 bases, leaving 13 bases between them. Quantitative molecular-barcoded 5'-RACE generated the TCR beta libraries. Using its own MiXCR run on the 5' RACE reads, TCRdb lists one record per CDR3 protein. Among fewer than 200,000 distinct CDR3 sequences listed, 8.5% to 10% were seen once. The clonotype comes from a female donor with ankylosing spondylitis or in good health (not recorded which). Sequenced material: blood, either unsorted or a sorted T cell fraction (not recorded which). This chain joins TRBV27 and TRBJ2-7, with D unclear. CDR3 residues: CASRLTPFYEQYF. Here the CDR3 DNA reads TGTGCCAGCAGGCTGACTCCCTTTTACGAGCAGTACTTC.